This entry lists 25 T cell receptor beta chains sequenced from one sample in a study of T cell changes during pregnancy in multiple sclerosis. The method was immunoSEQ multiplex PCR; TCRdb's version includes in-frame clones alone and lacks a portion of them. The sample has roughly 80,000 clones, about 91% seen once. This sample comprised peripheral blood, obtained before pregnancy. The receptors come from a female donor with multiple sclerosis, enrolled in a pregnancy study.

The chain has TRBV11-1 and TRBJ2-1, with a weak D call TRBD2 (5 bases). CDR3 length equals 16 residues. CDR1 and CDR2 (germline): SGHAT, FQDESV (reference sequence). V was trimmed by 5 bases and J by 6 bases, leaving 20 bases between them. CDR3 residues: CASSSYKLREGNEQFF. CDR3 nucleotide sequence: TGTGCCAGCAGCAGCTACAAGCTCCGAGAGGGCAATGAGCAGTTCTTC. The full variable domain, in which reference TRBV11-1 and TRBJ2-1 provide the parts outside the CDR3, is EAEVAQSPRYKITEKSQAVAFWCDPISGHATLYWYRQILGQGPELLVQFQDESVVDDSQLPKDRFSAERLKGVDSTLKIQPAELGDSAMYLCASSSYKLREGNEQFFGPGTRLTVL.

The genes are TRBV6-5 and TRBJ2-7, with D possibly being TRBD2 (6 bases). This CDR3 contains 14 residues. Germline-derived CDR1 and CDR2 are MNHEY and SVGAGI. Trimming left V 4 bases short and J 3 bases short, with 13 bases between. Here the CDR3 reads CASSWGPGDYEQYF. CDR3 in DNA: TGTGCCAGCAGTTGGGGACCGGGAGACTACGAGCAGTACTTC.

V gene TRBV27 combines with J gene TRBJ1-1, with D unresolved. The CDR3 consists of 14 residues. Germline V gives CDR1 MNHEY, CDR2 SMNVEV (reference sequence). Trimming took off 7 bases at V and 3 bases at J, with 15 bases between the two ends. The CDR3 sequence: CASTHYRGDTEAFF. CDR3 nucleotides: TGTGCCAGCACCCACTATCGGGGAGACACTGAAGCTTTCTTT.

The CDR3 region has the DNA TGCGCCAGCAGTCAATTTCCCCAGGGAGGGTACAATGAGCAGTTCTTC. Translating gives CASSQFPQGGYNEQFF. The chain employs TRBV23-1 and TRBJ2-1, with 7 bases lining up with TRBD2. TRBV23-1 is sorted into the ORF group, with uncertain function. The CDR3 has 16 residues. The V and J ends lost 1 base and 4 bases, in that order; junction bases with no gene match: 7.

The chain has TRBV19 and TRBJ1-4, with a tentative D call TRBD1 (6 bases). Trimming took 5 bases from V and 7 from J, leaving 17 bases between them. CDR3 length: 15 amino acids. Germline V CDR1 and CDR2: LNHDA, SQIVND (reference sequence). The DNA for the CDR3 is TGTGCCAGTAGTCCAATTACCAGGGGATCTGAAAAACTGTTTTTT. Protein sequence: CASSPITRGSEKLFF.

This clone has only one observation. The chain recombines TRBV30 with TRBJ2-5; D is ambiguous. Germline V lookup: CDR1 GTSNPN, CDR2 SVGIG (reference sequence). With 3 bases removed from V and 1 base from J, the gap between germline ends came to 6 bases. The CDR3 is made up of 12 amino acids. The CDR3, as DNA: TGTGCCTGGAGCCCAGGCCAAGAGACCCAGTACTTC. It is translated as CAWSPGQETQYF.

The V and J genes are TRBV15 and TRBJ1-1; D remains unclear. V was shortened by 0 bases and J by 4 bases, with 12 bases between the two germline ends. Germline lookup yields CDR1 LNHNV and CDR2 YYDKDF (reference sequence). The CDR3 length is 15 residues. CDR3 loop: CATSRELGGSTEAFF. The CDR3 nucleotides are TGTGCCACCAGCAGAGAGCTCGGCGGGTCCACTGAAGCTTTCTTT.

The chain carries TRBV30 and TRBJ1-6; 7 nucleotides align to TRBD1. There are 19 residues in the CDR3. Germline trimming cut 1 base from V and 0 bases from J; bases unmatched to any gene: 12. Germline CDR1 and CDR2: GTSNPN and SVGIG (reference sequence). DNA of the CDR3: TGTGCCTGGAGTGCCGGACACGGGACAGCGAGCTCCTATAATTCACCCCTCCACTTT. It specifies CAWSAGHGTASSYNSPLHF.

The chain links TRBV19 to TRBJ2-7; 8 bases fit TRBD1. In germline, CDR1 is LNHDA, CDR2 SQIVND (reference sequence). The length of the CDR3 is 14 residues. The ends lost 8 bases at V and 2 bases at J; junction bases unmatched: 8. The CDR3 spells CASVAGTGPYEQYF. In DNA form, the CDR3 reads TGTGCCAGTGTTGCCGGGACAGGTCCCTACGAGCAGTACTTC.

The V call is TRBV15, the J call TRBJ1-1; the D gene is possibly TRBD1 (5 bases). V lost 1 base and J lost 7, with 10 bases in between. The germline V gene encodes CDR1 LNHNV and CDR2 YYDKDF (reference sequence). The CDR3 consists of 13 residues. This chain's CDR3 is CATSRGQGGEAFF. The CDR3 region has the DNA TGTGCCACCAGCAGAGGTCAGGGAGGTGAAGCTTTCTTT.

V and J are TRBV7-3 and TRBJ2-1, with TRBD1 as a possible D gene (6 bases). V was cut by 5 bases and J by 5 bases, with 10 bases left in between. The CDR3 extends over 13 amino acids. CDR1 SGHTA and CDR2 FQGTGA come from the germline V gene. For the CDR3, the DNA is TGTGCCAGCAGCCAAGGGGGAGACAATGAGCAGTTCTTC. As protein: CASSQGGDNEQFF.

The chain carries TRBV10-3 and TRBJ1-2; the D is unclear. The CDR3 totals 14 residues. Germline CDR1 reads ENHRY; CDR2 reads SYGVKD. Trimming stripped 3 bases from V and 4 bases from J, with 12 bases between. The CDR3 DNA reads as TGTGCCATCAGTGAAGTTGGCATTGCCTATGGCTACACCTTC. Translated: CAISEVGIAYGYTF.

The V gene is TRBV27, the J gene TRBJ1-3; 12 bases line up with TRBD1. The germline CDR1 and CDR2 sequences are MNHEY and SMNVEV (reference sequence). The CDR3 is 19 amino acids. With V trimmed by 2 bases and J by 1 base, 9 bases remained unmatched. The DNA of the CDR3 is TGTGCCAGCAGTTTAAGCGGGACAGGGGGCGCAGGGTCTGGAAACACCATATATTTT. Residues: CASSLSGTGGAGSGNTIYF.

The genes are TRBV9 and TRBJ1-1; no reliable D call. Trimming took off 0 bases at V and 0 bases at J, with 6 bases between the two ends. There are 14 residues in the CDR3. CDR1 SGDLS and CDR2 YYNGEE come from the germline V gene. The DNA for the CDR3 is TGTGCCAGCAGCGTAGATCTGTTGAACACTGAAGCTTTCTTT. Translated, it gives CASSVDLLNTEAFF.

The chain uses TRBV6-1 and TRBJ2-1, with D possibly being TRBD1 (6 bases). This CDR3 region has 13 residues. From germline, CDR1 is MNHNS and CDR2 SASEGT. Between the trimmed V and J ends, which lost 10 bases and 3 bases, there was a span of 13 bases. The CDR3 region has the DNA TGTGCCACCAGGACAGCCGACTACAATGAGCAGTTCTTC. It is translated as CATRTADYNEQFF.

The chain has TRBV14 and TRBJ2-7; D uncertain. Germline loops: CDR1 SGHDN, CDR2 FVKESK. V was pared by 1 base and J by 2 bases, with 9 bases between. The CDR3 extends over 14 amino acids. The CDR3 DNA reads TGTGCCAGCAGCCAAGTCCAGGCCGCCTACGAGCAGTACTTC. Translating it yields CASSQVQAAYEQYF.

V and J are TRBV2 and TRBJ2-7; D not certain. Trimming took 8 bases from V and 2 from J, leaving 4 bases between them. CDR3 length: 10 residues. Germline V gene data show CDR1 as SNHLY and CDR2 as FYNNEI. As DNA, the CDR3 is TGTGCCAGCCTAACCTACGAGCAGTACTTC. Its translation: CASLTYEQYF.

V and J are TRBV5-1 and TRBJ1-6, with D possibly being TRBD1 (5 bases). Trimming left V 4 bases short and J 1 base short, with 12 bases between. The CDR3 is made up of 16 amino acids. Germline CDR1 is SGHRS and CDR2 is YFSETQ. This CDR3 is CASSPSGGSYNSPLHF. The CDR3 bases are TGCGCCAGCAGCCCCTCCGGGGGGTCCTATAATTCACCCCTCCACTTT.

The chain employs TRBV30 and TRBJ1-2, with D possibly matching TRBD1 (6 bases). The germline V and J ends were trimmed by 4 bases and 4 bases, with 22 bases remaining between them. CDR3 length: 16 residues. Germline values: CDR1 GTSNPN, CDR2 SVGIG (reference sequence). The CDR3 loop is CAWIGDKYSRGYGYTF. In nucleotides, the CDR3 is TGTGCCTGGATAGGGGACAAATATTCTCGGGGCTATGGCTACACCTTC. Full variable domain (remainder filled in from reference TRBV30 and TRBJ1-2): SQTIHQWPATLVQPVGSPLSLECTVEGTSNPNLYWYRQAAGRGLQLLFYSVGIGQISSEVPQNLSASRPQDRQFILSSKKLLLSDSGFYLCAWIGDKYSRGYGYTFGSGTRLTVV.

J is TRBJ2-7 and V is TRBV5-1, with 12 bases matching TRBD1. The CDR3 loop spans 14 amino acids. The germline V gene encodes CDR1 SGHRS and CDR2 YFSETQ. With 3 bases clipped from V and 9 bases from J, the junction kept 7 bases outside the gene matches. The CDR3 spells CASSSGTGGGRQYF. DNA for the CDR3: TGCGCCAGCAGCTCCGGGACAGGGGGCGGGCGGCAGTACTTC.

This clone was picked up a small number of times. The rearrangement joins TRBV2 to TRBJ1-1; unclear D gene. Germline lookup yields CDR1 SNHLY and CDR2 FYNNEI. The CDR3 is 12 residues long. Trimming left V 2 bases short and J 1 base short, with 2 bases between. The CDR3 spells CASSEQNTEAFF. Here the CDR3 DNA reads TGTGCCAGCAGTGAACAGAACACTGAAGCTTTCTTT.

V and J are TRBV19 and TRBJ1-3; D perhaps matches TRBD1 (6 bases). There are 15 residues in the CDR3. Trimming shortened V by 2 bases and J by 2 bases, and 10 bases separated the two germline ends. The germline gives CDR1 LNHDA, CDR2 SQIVND (reference sequence). CDR3 sequence: CASSILQGAGNTIYF. The CDR3 nucleotides are TGTGCCAGTAGTATACTACAGGGAGCTGGAAACACCATATATTTT.

This clone occurred once. The chain has TRBV19 and TRBJ1-4, with a tentative D call TRBD1 (6 bases). The CDR3 runs 16 residues. Trimming removed 4 bases at V and 0 bases at J, with 12 bases between. CDR1 and CDR2 (germline): LNHDA, SQIVND (reference sequence). The CDR3 here is CASSNGQLPTNEKLFF. CDR3 nucleotides: TGTGCCAGTAGTAACGGACAGCTCCCAACTAATGAAAAACTGTTTTTT.

The rearrangement joins TRBV6-6 to TRBJ2-1; 7 bases line up with TRBD2. Germline V CDR1 and CDR2: MNHNY, SVGAGI (reference sequence). The V segment lost 6 bases and the J segment 5 bases; nucleotides outside the gene matches: 13. This CDR3 comprises 16 residues. The CDR3 loop is CASSQLKTSVDNEQFF. CDR3 coding DNA: TGTGCCAGCAGCCAACTAAAAACTAGCGTTGACAATGAGCAGTTCTTC.

The chain combines TRBV14 with TRBJ2-6; D unclear. Looked up from germline, CDR1 is SGHDN and CDR2 is FVKESK. V lost 4 bases and J 0 bases, leaving 7 bases between the germline ends. This CDR3 contains 15 residues. CDR3 protein: CASSLENSGANVLTF. The CDR3 DNA follows: TGTGCCAGCAGCCTTGAGAACTCTGGGGCCAACGTCCTGACTTTC.